A single sample is the source of the 19 T cell receptor beta chains below, sequenced in a study of blood T cell repertoires in COVID-19. Some clones are missing from TCRdb's copy, which holds only in-frame ones; the method was immunoSEQ multiplex PCR. This sample has about 160,000 clones; approximately 91% occur once, and the top ten carry approximately 2.2%. Sequencing input: peripheral blood. The receptors come from a man aged 18 to 30 with acute or convalescent COVID-19.

The chain is built from TRBV7-9 and TRBJ1-6; 12 bases map to TRBD1. V gave up 5 bases and J gave up 6 bases; unmatched junction bases: 8. This CDR3 is 17 amino acids long. Per germline, CDR1 SEHNR and CDR2 FQNEAQ (reference sequence). The CDR3 loop reads CASSPRGQGAANSPLHF. The CDR3, as DNA: TGTGCCAGCAGCCCCAGGGGACAGGGGGCGGCTAATTCACCCCTCCACTTT. Complete variable domain (other parts from reference TRBV7-9 and TRBJ1-6): DTGVSQNPRHKITKRGQNVTFRCDPISEHNRLYWYRQTLGQGPEFLTYFQNEAQLEKSRLLSDRFSAERPKGSFSTLEIQRTEQGDSAMYLCASSPRGQGAANSPLHFGNGTRLTVT.

J is TRBJ1-6 and V is TRBV19; 7 positions agree with TRBD1. The CDR3 is 15 amino acids. The germline gives CDR1 LNHDA, CDR2 SQIVND (reference sequence). Trimming removed 7 bases from V and 7 bases from J; junction bases left unmatched: 10. CDR3 loop: CASKLIDRDNSPLHF. The CDR3 DNA follows: TGTGCCAGTAAGTTGATCGACAGGGACAATTCACCCCTCCACTTT.

The rearrangement joins TRBV7-2 to TRBJ1-1; a weak D match, TRBD1 (5 bases). The CDR3 has 11 amino acids. The germline gives CDR1 SGHTA, CDR2 FQGNSA. V lost 3 bases to trimming and J lost 10 bases, with 9 bases between them. CDR3 bases: TGTGCCAGCAGCTTGGGGGGAGCAGCTTTCTTT. Its protein product is CASSLGGAAFF.

This clone was counted only a few times. The CDR3 DNA reads TGTGCCAGCAGCTTGTACAGGGGCGGTGAAGCTTTCTTT. It is translated as CASSLYRGGEAFF. The chain uses TRBV5-5 and TRBJ1-1; TRBD1 aligns across 7 bases. The V segment lost 1 base and the J segment 7 bases; nucleotides outside the gene matches: 4. Germline CDR1 and CDR2: SGHKS and YYEKEE (reference sequence). The CDR3 length is 13 residues.

This chain connects TRBV19 to TRBJ1-2; TRBD1 might be the D (5 bases). The V and J ends lost 0 bases and 4 bases respectively, with 18 bases between them. Germline CDR1 is LNHDA and CDR2 is SQIVND (reference sequence). The CDR3 covers 17 residues. This CDR3 is CASSIEGTGAMSYGYTF. CDR3 sequence (DNA): TGTGCCAGTAGTATAGAGGGAACAGGAGCCATGTCCTATGGCTACACCTTC.

This clone was found a few times. The chain links TRBV19 to TRBJ1-1; D remains unclear. The CDR3 is 14 residues long. Trimming pared 1 base from V and 3 bases from J, leaving 9 bases between. Germline-derived CDR1 and CDR2 are LNHDA and SQIVND (reference sequence). CDR3 in amino acids: CASSIGEPDTEAFF. The CDR3 nucleotides are TGTGCCAGTAGTATAGGGGAGCCGGACACTGAAGCTTTCTTT.

V gene TRBV6-5 combines with J gene TRBJ1-2, with 7 bases fitting TRBD1. The CDR3 is 14 amino acids. Trimming removed 8 bases from V and 8 bases from J; junction bases left unmatched: 14. The germline CDR1 and CDR2 sequences are MNHEY and SVGAGI. CDR3 sequence: CASGEGQIWSGYTF. The CDR3 DNA follows: TGTGCCAGCGGAGAGGGACAGATATGGTCCGGCTACACCTTC.

There are a few counts of this clone. V gene TRBV2 combines with J gene TRBJ2-6, with 8 nucleotides matching TRBD1. Losses at the gene ends were 8 bases for V and 0 bases for J; bases not matched to a gene: 12. The CDR3 totals 18 residues. Germline V gene sequence: CDR1 SNHLY, CDR2 FYNNEI. In DNA, the CDR3 is TGTGCCAGCTCAGGTAGAGGGACAGGCATCTCTGGGGCCAACGTCCTGACTTTC. Protein: CASSGRGTGISGANVLTF. Together with reference TRBV2 and TRBJ2-6, the CDR3 gives the full variable domain: EPEVTQTPSHQVTQMGQEVILRCVPISNHLYFYWYRQILGQKVEFLVSFYNNEISEKSEIFDDQFSVERPDGSNFTLKIRSTKLEDSAMYFCASSGRGTGISGANVLTFGAGSRLTVL.

The chain combines TRBV9 with TRBJ2-1; D is unresolved. The CDR3 runs 12 residues. V lost 3 bases and J 5 bases, leaving 6 bases between the germline ends. CDR1 and CDR2 from the germline V gene are SGDLS and YYNGEE. CDR3 amino acids: CASSARDNEQFF. The CDR3 nucleotides read TGTGCCAGCAGCGCTCGGGACAATGAGCAGTTCTTC.

This sequence joins TRBV6-5 and TRBJ2-3; D ambiguous. The CDR3 totals 13 residues. Trimming took off 5 bases at V and 2 bases at J, with 8 bases between the two ends. Germline-derived CDR1 and CDR2 are MNHEY and SVGAGI. The DNA for the CDR3 is TGTGCCAGCAGTAAACTTGACACAGATACGCAGTATTTT. It codes for CASSKLDTDTQYF.

The V call is TRBV6-2 or TRBV6-3, the J call TRBJ2-7, with 7 bases aligning to TRBD1. V lost 2 bases and J lost 3; bases outside the gene matches: 16. Germline-derived CDR1 and CDR2 are MNHEY and SVGEGT. The CDR3 spans 18 residues. CDR3 coding DNA: TGTGCCAGCAGTTACCACATTACAGGGGACGGAGTCTTCTACGAGCAGTACTTC. Translated, it gives CASSYHITGDGVFYEQYF.

V gene TRBV7-2 combines with J gene TRBJ1-2, with unresolved D. CDR3 size: 15 residues. Germline loops: CDR1 SGHTA, CDR2 FQGNSA. V was trimmed by 6 bases and J by 4 bases, leaving 18 bases between them. CDR3 DNA sequence: TGTGCCAGCAGACCGCGACCGGGAGGGATCTATGGCTACACCTTC. Encoded protein: CASRPRPGGIYGYTF.

The chain links TRBV7-7 to TRBJ2-5; TRBD2 is a possible D gene (5 bases). CDR3 length: 13 residues. V gave up 1 base and J gave up 8 bases, with 11 bases separating them. From germline, CDR1 is SSHAT and CDR2 FNYEAQ (reference sequence). The CDR3 protein is CASSLETSGTQYF. The CDR3 coding sequence is TGTGCCAGCAGCTTAGAAACTTCGGGAACCCAGTACTTC.

Here the CDR3 reads CASSRTGPNEKLFF. CDR3 sequence (DNA): TGTGCCAGCTCAAGGACAGGGCCGAATGAAAAACTGTTTTTT. The chain couples TRBV18 to TRBJ1-4; 8 bases agree with TRBD1. Germline assignment: CDR1 KGHSH and CDR2 LQKENI. The CDR3 extends over 14 amino acids. Trimming removed 5 bases from V and 5 bases from J; junction bases left unmatched: 4.

The chain couples TRBV29-1 to TRBJ1-1; D remains ambiguous. The V end was cut by 5 bases, the J end by 5 bases, with 18 bases between. Per the germline V gene, CDR1 is SQVTM and CDR2 is ANQGSEA. CDR3 length equals 14 residues. The CDR3 loop is CSVLGRGRGTEAFF. DNA for the CDR3: TGCAGCGTTTTAGGGCGGGGTAGAGGTACTGAAGCTTTCTTT.

This chain joins TRBV23-1 and TRBJ2-7; maybe TRBD1 (6 bases). TRBV23-1 is an open reading frame whose function is uncertain. The length of the CDR3 is 12 residues. Trimming shortened V by 5 bases and J by 2 bases, and 7 bases separated the two germline ends. The CDR3 DNA is TGCGCCAGCAGTGGGACACCCTACGAGCAGTACTTC. It is translated as CASSGTPYEQYF.

The genes are TRBV5-1 and TRBJ1-2, with D uncertain. The germline V gene encodes CDR1 SGHRS and CDR2 YFSETQ. V lost 7 bases, J lost 5 bases, and 21 bases lay in between. This CDR3 is 15 amino acids long. CDR3: CASQHGTGLEYGYTF. The CDR3 bases are TGCGCCAGCCAACATGGCACGGGTCTTGAGTATGGCTACACCTTC.

The V gene is TRBV24-1, the J gene TRBJ1-5; 9 positions agree with TRBD1. Germline CDR1 KGHDR, CDR2 SFDVKD. The CDR3 spans 17 residues. V lost 4 bases to trimming and J lost 1 base; unmatched junction nucleotides: 7. CDR3 bases: TGTGCCACCAGTGAACGACAGGGGGGAGAGAGCAATCAGCCCCAGCATTTT. It codes for CATSERQGGESNQPQHF.

The J gene is TRBJ1-5, the V gene TRBV6-5; D gene uncertain. Germline lookup yields CDR1 MNHEY and CDR2 SVGAGI. Between the trimmed V and J ends, which lost 9 bases and 5 bases, there was a span of 8 bases. The CDR3 has 11 residues. The CDR3 loop reads CASMRDQPQHF. The CDR3, as DNA: TGTGCCAGTATGAGGGATCAGCCCCAGCATTTT.